The present T cell receptor beta chain was sequenced within a study of regulatory T cells in long-lasting Graves disease. Library construction for TCR beta used iRepertoire HTBI primers and Arm-PCR of CDR3 regions. A single record per CDR3 protein comes from TCRdb applying MiXCR to the multiplex PCR reads. The sample holds approximately 490,000 distinct CDR3 sequences, 15% to 20% seen once. This clonotype was seen more than once but under ten times. The junction had 8 bases not matched to a gene; V was cut back by 5 bases and J by 1 base. The CDR3 is 16 amino acids. Germline V gives CDR1 SEHNR, CDR2 FQNEAQ (reference sequence). The time point here: newly diagnosed GD, antithyroid drugs for less than 3 months. PBMC RNA served as the TCR library source. The same sample was also used in a study of T cells in Graves' hyperthyroidism and ophthalmopathy.

Sequences were derived from peripheral blood mononuclear cells (PBMCs), sampled at new diagnosis, from a patient treated with antithyroid drugs. V is TRBV7-9 and J is TRBJ1-3; 7 positions agree with TRBD1. The receptor comes from a man aged 40-49 years with Graves disease. In DNA form, the CDR3 reads TGTGCCAGCAGCCTATGGGACAGAAATTCTGGAAACACCATATATTTT. Protein: CASSLWDRNSGNTIYF.